One sample yielded the 21 T cell receptor beta chains listed below, sequenced in a study of T cell responses to AZD1222 COVID-19 vaccine. Clones were sequenced by immunoSEQ multiplex PCR, and TCRdb holds only the in-frame ones, with some missing. The sample shows some 280,000 clones, 85% to 95% of them seen only once. Sequenced material: peripheral blood, taken 28 days after the second AZD1222 dose. These receptors all stem from an adult who received the AZD1222 COVID-19 vaccine.

The V call is TRBV6-1, the J call TRBJ1-6, with no clear D. The ends were cut back, 2 bases at V and 5 bases at J, with 13 bases in the middle. The CDR3 consists of 16 residues. Germline loops: CDR1 MNHNS, CDR2 SASEGT. The CDR3 loop is CASSERIGLDNSPLHF. DNA of the CDR3: TGTGCCAGCAGTGAAAGGATTGGATTGGATAATTCACCCCTCCACTTT.

CDR3 sequence: CASSLEGMGQAKNIQYF. In DNA, the CDR3 is TGCGCCAGCAGCTTGGAAGGGATGGGCCAAGCCAAAAACATTCAGTACTTC. This chain links TRBV5-1 with TRBJ2-4; D gene uncertain. V gave up 0 bases and J gave up 0 bases, with 13 bases separating them. CDR3 length equals 17 residues. Germline CDR1 SGHRS, CDR2 YFSETQ.

This chain links TRBV7-2 with TRBJ2-1; TRBD2 aligns across 8 bases. The CDR3 runs 18 residues. V lost 4 bases to trimming and J lost 6 bases; unmatched junction nucleotides: 17. Germline CDR1 SGHTA, CDR2 FQGNSA. The CDR3 loop is CASSSLRFSGVALNEQFF. Here the CDR3 DNA reads TGTGCCAGCAGCTCCCTTAGGTTTAGCGGGGTGGCCCTCAATGAGCAGTTCTTC.

This clone has a handful of counts. CDR3 bases: TGTGCCATCAGTACCGGGCCGGCTCCCAATGAGCAGTTCTTC. As protein: CAISTGPAPNEQFF. The gene calls are TRBV10-3 and TRBJ2-1; no clear D gene. V was trimmed by 5 bases and J by 6 bases, leaving 14 bases between them. There are 14 residues in the CDR3. CDR1 is ENHRY and CDR2 is SYGVKD in the germline V gene.

Worth noting for this clone: Other DNA sequences in the same sample also yield this CDR3. The V gene is TRBV18, the J gene TRBJ2-3, with D perhaps assigned TRBD1 or TRBD2 (5 bases each). Trimming stripped 3 bases from V and 1 base from J, with 5 bases between. The germline gives CDR1 KGHSH, CDR2 LQKENI. The CDR3 loop spans 13 amino acids. The CDR3: CASSPGGTDTQYF. The CDR3 DNA is TGTGCCAGCTCACCGGGGGGCACAGATACGCAGTATTTT.

The chain has TRBV29-1 and TRBJ1-5; D remains ambiguous. Germline V gives CDR1 SQVTM, CDR2 ANQGSEA. Trimming pared 4 bases from V and 4 bases from J, leaving 11 bases between. The CDR3 has 13 amino acids. CDR3 in DNA: TGCAGCGTTGGTGTCTCGAGGAATCAGCCCCAGCATTTT. Translation: CSVGVSRNQPQHF.

This chain uses TRBV5-4 with TRBJ1-2; TRBD1 is a possible D gene (5 bases). The CDR3 extends over 13 amino acids. V gave up 1 base and J gave up 7 bases, with 11 bases separating them. Per the germline V gene, CDR1 is SGHNT and CDR2 is YYREEE (reference sequence). Written as DNA, the CDR3 is TGTGCCAGCAGCTTGTCAGGGCTCGGTGGCTACACCTTC. Translated, it gives CASSLSGLGGYTF.

As for this clone: The sample carries other DNA sequences with the same CDR3. This CDR3 reads CASSLGSYEQYF. In DNA form, the CDR3 reads TGTGCCAGCAGTTTGGGCTCCTACGAGCAGTACTTC. This chain links TRBV28 with TRBJ2-7; unclear D gene. The germline V gene encodes CDR1 MDHEN and CDR2 SYDVKM. The CDR3 covers 12 residues. V lost 3 bases to trimming and J lost 0 bases, with 3 bases between them.

This chain uses TRBV11-2 with TRBJ1-1; D ambiguous. The CDR3 is made up of 12 amino acids. Trimming shortened V by 6 bases and J by 1 base, and 6 bases separated the two germline ends. CDR1 and CDR2 (germline): SGHAT, FQNNGV. This chain's CDR3 is CASSPGNTEAFF. The CDR3 bases are TGTGCCAGCAGTCCCGGGAACACTGAAGCTTTCTTT.

The V and J genes are TRBV7-2 and TRBJ2-3; D is possibly TRBD2 (6 bases). The germline gives CDR1 SGHTA, CDR2 FQGNSA. The ends were cut back, 2 bases at V and 9 bases at J, with 9 bases in the middle. CDR3 length: 12 residues. The CDR3 here is CASSLSGGTQYF. CDR3 in DNA: TGTGCCAGCAGCTTATCCGGGGGAACGCAGTATTTT.

This clone was observed once. The chain has TRBV4-3 and TRBJ1-5; a possible D gene is TRBD1 (5 bases). Trimming took 2 bases from V and 8 from J, leaving 16 bases between them. CDR1 LGHNA and CDR2 YSLEER come from the germline V gene. There are 15 residues in the CDR3. CDR3 amino acids: CASSQTGGTIEPQHF. For the CDR3, the DNA is TGCGCCAGCAGCCAAACTGGGGGTACCATCGAGCCCCAGCATTTT.

The chain joins TRBV10-2 to TRBJ2-5; the D is unclear. V was trimmed by 10 bases and J by 5 bases, leaving 17 bases between them. Germline CDR1 WSHSY, CDR2 SAAADI. The CDR3 covers 13 residues. CDR3 protein: CATQHPSMETQYF. CDR3 sequence (DNA): TGCGCCACCCAGCACCCTAGTATGGAGACCCAGTACTTC.

This clone was detected once. The chain recombines TRBV6-5 with TRBJ1-2; D gene unclear. V shed 7 bases and J shed 6 bases, with 18 bases lying between them. Germline V gives CDR1 MNHEY, CDR2 SVGAGI. The CDR3 has 14 amino acids. The CDR3 reads CASTTWGREDGYTF. CDR3 nucleotide sequence: TGTGCCAGCACCACCTGGGGAAGAGAAGATGGCTACACCTTC.

The chain uses TRBV6-5 and TRBJ1-6; the D gene is possibly TRBD1 (5 bases). Per germline, CDR1 MNHEY and CDR2 SVGAGI. This CDR3 comprises 13 residues. Trimming shortened V by 6 bases and J by 6 bases, and 9 bases separated the two germline ends. The CDR3 loop is CASREGTNSPLHF. The CDR3, as DNA: TGTGCCAGCAGGGAGGGGACTAATTCACCCCTCCACTTT.

The chain has TRBV7-3 and TRBJ2-1, with 9 nucleotides matching TRBD1. Germline CDR1 and CDR2: SGHTA and FQGTGA. With V trimmed by 5 bases and J by 1 base, 3 bases remained unmatched. This CDR3 is built from 15 residues. The CDR3: CASSAGQGSYNEQFF. The CDR3 nucleotides are TGTGCCAGCAGCGCGGGACAGGGTTCCTACAATGAGCAGTTCTTC. The complete variable domain, with remaining parts taken from reference TRBV7-3 and TRBJ2-1, reads GAGVSQTPSNKVTEKGKYVELRCDPISGHTALYWYRQSLGQGPEFLIYFQGTGAADDSGLPNDRFFAVRPEGSVSTLKIQRTERGDSAVYLCASSAGQGSYNEQFFGPGTRLTVL.

V gene TRBV28 combines with J gene TRBJ1-3; D is unclear. Germline CDR1 and CDR2: MDHEN and SYDVKM. The V and J ends lost 8 bases and 2 bases respectively, with 7 bases between them. The CDR3 has 12 amino acids. The CDR3 sequence: CASCLAGNTIYF. In nucleotides, the CDR3 is TGTGCCAGCTGTCTAGCTGGAAACACCATATATTTT.

CDR3 coding DNA: TGTGCAGGGGCAGTCCAAGAGACCCAGTACTTC. Its translation: CAGAVQETQYF. The V gene is TRBV7-6, the J gene TRBJ2-5, with a tentative D call TRBD1 (5 bases). The CDR3 covers 11 residues. CDR1 is SGHVS and CDR2 is FNYEAQ in the germline V gene.

This rearrangement joins TRBV3-1 (or the pseudogene TRBV3-2) to TRBJ2-5, with D uncertain. Trimming left V 5 bases short and J 5 bases short, with 9 bases between. This CDR3 has 12 amino acids. Germline values: CDR1 LGHDT, CDR2 YNNKEL (reference sequence). The DNA for the CDR3 is TGTGCCAGCAGCTGGACGACGGAGACCCAGTACTTC. Its translation is CASSWTTETQYF.

CDR3 sequence: CASLGRAGYTF. The CDR3 DNA follows: TGTGCCAGCCTGGGCCGGGCTGGCTACACCTTC. The genes are TRBV2 and TRBJ1-2, with unresolved D. The CDR3 length is 11 residues. CDR1 SNHLY and CDR2 FYNNEI come from the germline V gene. Trimming cost V 8 bases and J 7 bases, with 11 bases left between them.

This sequence joins TRBV15 and TRBJ2-3, with unresolved D. V was trimmed by 0 bases and J by 0 bases, leaving 10 bases between them. This CDR3 has 16 residues. Germline loops: CDR1 LNHNV, CDR2 YYDKDF (reference sequence). The CDR3 protein is CATSRDLTSSTDTQYF. CDR3 sequence (DNA): TGTGCCACCAGCAGAGATTTAACTTCTAGCACAGATACGCAGTATTTT. Full variable domain (outside the CDR3, taken from reference TRBV15 and TRBJ2-3): DAMVIQNPRYQVTQFGKPVTLSCSQTLNHNVMYWYQQKSSQAPKLLFHYYDKDFNNEADTPDNFQSRRPNTSFCFLDIRSPGLGDTAMYLCATSRDLTSSTDTQYFGPGTRLTVL.

V gene TRBV27 combines with J gene TRBJ2-3; 11 bases agree with TRBD2. CDR3 length equals 16 residues. Germline V gene lookup returns CDR1 MNHEY and CDR2 SMNVEV (reference sequence). V lost 2 bases, J lost 6 bases, and 7 bases stayed unmatched. The chain's CDR3 is CASSLVTSGSRDTQYF. The CDR3 coding sequence is TGTGCCAGCAGTTTAGTTACTAGCGGGAGTCGGGATACGCAGTATTTT.